The 21 T cell receptor beta chains reported below all come from one sample, sequenced in a study of blood T cell repertoires in COVID-19. Using immunoSEQ multiplex PCR, the repertoire was profiled, and TCRdb retains in-frame clones only, with some absent. The table lists hundreds of thousands of clones, 85% to 90% of them singletons, with about 6% in the top ten. The sequencing input was peripheral blood. All receptors derive from a woman aged 50 to 60 with COVID-19, enrolled during active disease.

This chain connects TRBV29-1 to TRBJ2-7, with a possible D match to TRBD1 (5 bases). This CDR3 comprises 13 residues. CDR1 SQVTM and CDR2 ANQGSEA come from the germline V gene. V shed 5 bases and J shed 1 base, with 12 bases lying between them. The CDR3 DNA is TGCAGCGTTTATCGGGCAGGGTCCTACGAGCAGTACTTC. Its protein product is CSVYRAGSYEQYF.

The CDR3: CASSPRGQFISEQFF. CDR3 bases: TGTGCCAGCTCACCACGGGGACAGTTTATCTCTGAGCAGTTCTTC. The rearrangement joins TRBV18 to TRBJ2-1; 7 nucleotides align to TRBD1. This CDR3 region has 15 residues. Germline V gene lookup returns CDR1 KGHSH and CDR2 LQKENI. The trim removed 1 base at V and 9 bases at J, leaving 9 bases unmatched.

This rearrangement joins TRBV3-1 (or the pseudogene TRBV3-2) to TRBJ2-2; possible D gene TRBD1, 6 bases. V was pared by 0 bases and J by 0 bases, with 17 bases between. The CDR3 spans 19 residues. The germline CDR1 and CDR2 sequences are LGHDT and YNNKEL (reference sequence). This CDR3 reads CASSQDSGRGGPNTGELFF. CDR3 sequence (DNA): TGTGCCAGCAGCCAAGACTCGGGCAGGGGCGGTCCGAACACCGGGGAGCTGTTTTTT.

The chain has TRBV5-4 and TRBJ1-2, with 9 positions matching TRBD1. This CDR3 is built from 14 residues. Germline CDR1 reads SGHNT; CDR2 reads YYREEE (reference sequence). The junction had 9 bases not matched to a gene; V was cut back by 5 bases and J by 7 bases. This CDR3 is CASRSTGGLGGYTF. CDR3 bases: TGTGCCAGCAGATCGACAGGGGGGCTGGGTGGCTACACCTTC.

The gene calls are TRBV13 and TRBJ2-2; 9 nucleotides align to TRBD1. The CDR3 runs 18 residues. Losses at the gene ends were 8 bases for V and 4 bases for J; bases not matched to a gene: 17. CDR1 is PRHDT, CDR2 FYEKMQ, per germline (reference sequence). The chain's CDR3 is CASDLGQGWPLGTGELFF. CDR3 in DNA: TGTGCCAGCGACTTAGGACAGGGGTGGCCCTTGGGCACCGGGGAGCTGTTTTTT.

The chain links TRBV18 to TRBJ2-4; TRBD1 aligns across 9 bases. Germline-derived CDR1 and CDR2 are KGHSH and LQKENI. The V segment lost 3 bases and the J segment 7 bases; nucleotides outside the gene matches: 13. The CDR3 consists of 17 residues. In DNA, the CDR3 is TGTGCCAGCTCACCCCAGGGCCTGACAGGGGGACTCAACATTCAGTACTTC. It specifies CASSPQGLTGGLNIQYF.

CDR3 sequence: CASSLWGRGETQYF. In DNA form, the CDR3 reads TGTGCCAGCAGTTTATGGGGGCGGGGAGAGACCCAGTACTTC. The V call is TRBV28, the J call TRBJ2-5; maybe TRBD2 (6 bases). The germline V gene encodes CDR1 MDHEN and CDR2 SYDVKM. There are 14 residues in the CDR3. V was shortened by 0 bases and J by 4 bases, with 9 bases between the two germline ends.

This chain joins TRBV18 and TRBJ1-1; D not resolved. V was pared by 3 bases and J by 0 bases, with 8 bases between. Germline V gene lookup returns CDR1 KGHSH and CDR2 LQKENI. The CDR3 totals 14 residues. CDR3 residues: CASSPLDLNTEAFF. As DNA, the CDR3 is TGTGCCAGCTCACCTCTTGACTTGAACACTGAAGCTTTCTTT.

This chain connects TRBV2 to TRBJ1-5, with D unresolved. The CDR3 totals 14 residues. From germline, CDR1 is SNHLY and CDR2 FYNNEI. The V end lost 5 bases, the J end lost 5 bases, and 13 bases lay between the germline ends. The CDR3 here is CASSPGRDYQPQHF. The CDR3 nucleotides read TGTGCCAGCAGTCCTGGACGGGATTATCAGCCCCAGCATTTT.

The genes are TRBV4-2 and TRBJ2-1, with D possibly being TRBD2 (5 bases). V was trimmed by 0 bases and J by 3 bases, leaving 15 bases between them. This CDR3 region has 17 residues. Germline V gives CDR1 LGHNA, CDR2 YNFKEQ. In nucleotides, the CDR3 is TGTGCCAGCAGCCAAGATATAGCGCGGCCAAGCTACAATGAGCAGTTCTTC. Protein sequence: CASSQDIARPSYNEQFF.

V is TRBV5-1 and J is TRBJ2-5; tentatively, D is TRBD1 (6 bases). The CDR3 is made up of 14 amino acids. With 1 base removed from V and 2 bases from J, the gap between germline ends came to 9 bases. CDR1 is SGHRS and CDR2 is YFSETQ in the germline V gene. The CDR3 is CASSLTGKQETQYF. CDR3 in DNA: TGCGCCAGCAGCTTGACAGGGAAACAAGAGACCCAGTACTTC.

The chain joins TRBV3-1 (or the pseudogene TRBV3-2) to TRBJ1-4; D uncertain. Trimming pared 3 bases from V and 7 bases from J, leaving 3 bases between. Germline V gives CDR1 LGHDT, CDR2 YNNKEL (reference sequence). The CDR3 is 11 amino acids. The CDR3 region is CASSHSEKLFF. CDR3 nucleotides: TGTGCCAGCAGCCACTCTGAAAAACTGTTTTTT.

In this sample, this clone turned up once. CDR3 sequence reads: CASSQEEIGYTF. The CDR3, as DNA: TGTGCCAGCAGCCAAGAAGAGATCGGCTACACCTTC. This rearrangement joins TRBV3-1 (or the pseudogene TRBV3-2) to TRBJ1-2; D remains ambiguous. V lost 0 bases to trimming and J lost 8 bases, with 7 bases between them. In germline, CDR1 is LGHDT, CDR2 YNNKEL (reference sequence). CDR3 length: 12 amino acids.

The chain couples TRBV6-2 or TRBV6-3 to TRBJ2-3; 9 bases align to TRBD2. Germline CDR1 and CDR2: MNHEY and SVGEGT. The CDR3 loop spans 16 amino acids. J gave up 7 bases and V 6 bases, and 14 bases lay outside the gene matches. The CDR3 spells CASSPGVRTSEHTQYF. The CDR3 DNA sequence: TGTGCCAGCAGCCCCGGTGTGCGGACTAGCGAACATACGCAGTATTTT.

The rearrangement joins TRBV7-9 to TRBJ1-6, with D possibly TRBD1 on 5 matching bases. V shed 5 bases and J shed 0 bases, with 11 bases lying between them. CDR1 is SEHNR, CDR2 FQNEAQ, per germline (reference sequence). The CDR3 totals 16 residues. CDR3 DNA sequence: TGTGCCAGCAGCCCCACTCAGGGCTCCTATAATTCACCCCTCCACTTT. Amino acids: CASSPTQGSYNSPLHF.

V is TRBV29-1 and J is TRBJ2-5, with 8 bases identical to TRBD2. J lost 5 bases, V lost 6 bases, and 8 bases had no gene match. CDR3 length: 13 amino acids. The V gene's germline CDR1 is SQVTM and CDR2 ANQGSEA. CDR3 residues: CSVLPGTRETQYF. CDR3 DNA: TGCAGCGTGCTACCCGGGACTAGGGAGACCCAGTACTTC.

V usage is TRBV5-1 and J usage is TRBJ1-1; 8 bases line up with TRBD1. The length of the CDR3 is 14 residues. V lost 5 bases and J lost 5; bases outside the gene matches: 8. The V gene's germline CDR1 is SGHRS and CDR2 YFSETQ. The CDR3 nucleotides are TGCGCCAGCAGAGTCGACAGGGGAGCAACTGAAGCTTTCTTT. It specifies CASRVDRGATEAFF.

This clone was seen only a few times. This chain links TRBV11-2 with TRBJ1-2, with a tentative D call TRBD1 (6 bases). Germline V gene sequence: CDR1 SGHAT, CDR2 FQNNGV. V shed 2 bases and J shed 8 bases, with 12 bases lying between them. The CDR3 totals 13 residues. CDR3 coding DNA: TGTGCCAGCAGCTTACCGACAGGTGGAGGCTACACCTTC. Encoded protein: CASSLPTGGGYTF.

The chain employs TRBV18 and TRBJ2-7; possibly TRBD1 for D (5 bases). V lost 2 bases and J 2 bases, leaving 13 bases between the germline ends. CDR3 length: 15 amino acids. The germline CDR1 and CDR2 sequences are KGHSH and LQKENI. The CDR3 DNA sequence: TGTGCCAGCTCACCAGGGGCGTCAGTAGCCTACGAGCAGTACTTC. Translated: CASSPGASVAYEQYF.

CDR3 nucleotides: TGTGCCAGCAGCTTAGATGGGACAGGGTTTATCATTGCCGGGGAGCTGTTTTTT. This sequence encodes CASSLDGTGFIIAGELFF. J is TRBJ2-2 and V is TRBV11-3, with 9 bases identical to TRBD1. V lost 0 bases and J lost 6; bases outside the gene matches: 11. This CDR3 is built from 18 residues. The germline gives CDR1 SGHNT, CDR2 YENEEA. Filled out from reference TRBV11-3 and TRBJ2-2, the complete variable domain reads EAGVVQSPRYKIIEKKQPVAFWCNPISGHNTLYWYLQNLGQGPELLIRYENEEAVDDSQLPKDRFSAERLKGVDSTLKIQPAELGDSAVYLCASSLDGTGFIIAGELFFGEGSRLTVL.

The V gene is TRBV18, the J gene TRBJ1-2; 7 nucleotides line up with TRBD1. The V segment lost 5 bases and the J segment 4 bases; nucleotides outside the gene matches: 16. CDR1 is KGHSH and CDR2 is LQKENI in the germline V gene. The CDR3 length is 17 residues. The CDR3 loop reads CASSFAPGGGRSYGYTF. The CDR3 DNA reads as TGTGCCAGCTCATTCGCCCCAGGGGGTGGTAGGAGCTATGGCTACACCTTC.